This T cell receptor beta chain is from a study of blood T cell repertoires in COVID-19. Sequencing used immunoSEQ multiplex PCR; TCRdb keeps in-frame clones, though not all of them. The sample includes a few hundred thousand clones, 84% of them seen just once. The CDR3 totals 16 residues. Germline lookup yields CDR1 LNHDA and CDR2 SQIVND (reference sequence). The trim removed 5 bases at V and 3 bases at J, leaving 9 bases unmatched. The sequence was collected from a human donor in a cohort sampled during active COVID-19. Sequencing input: peripheral blood. The rearrangement links TRBV19 to TRBJ2-5; 10 nucleotides agree with TRBD1. CDR3 protein: CASSSTGTGDKETQYF. CDR3 DNA sequence: TGTGCCAGTAGTTCGACCGGGACAGGGGATAAAGAGACCCAGTACTTC.